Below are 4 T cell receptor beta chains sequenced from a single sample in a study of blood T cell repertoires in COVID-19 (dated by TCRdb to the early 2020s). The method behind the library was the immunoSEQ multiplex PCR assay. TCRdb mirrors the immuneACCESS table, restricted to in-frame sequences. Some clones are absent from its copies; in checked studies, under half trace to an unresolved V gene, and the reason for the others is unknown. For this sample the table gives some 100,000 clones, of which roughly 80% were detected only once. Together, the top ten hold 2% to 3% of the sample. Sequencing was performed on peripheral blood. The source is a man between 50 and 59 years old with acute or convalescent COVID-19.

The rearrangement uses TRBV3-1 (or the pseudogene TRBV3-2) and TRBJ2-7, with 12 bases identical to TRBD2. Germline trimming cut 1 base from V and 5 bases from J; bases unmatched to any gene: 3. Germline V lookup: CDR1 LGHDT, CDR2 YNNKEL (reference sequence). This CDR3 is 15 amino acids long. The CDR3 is CASSQGASGRDEQYF. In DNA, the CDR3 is TGTGCCAGCAGCCAAGGGGCTAGCGGGAGGGACGAGCAGTACTTC.

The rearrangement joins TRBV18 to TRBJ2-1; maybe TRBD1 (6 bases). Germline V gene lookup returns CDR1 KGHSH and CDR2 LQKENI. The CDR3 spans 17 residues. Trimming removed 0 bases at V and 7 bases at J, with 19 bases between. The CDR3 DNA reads TGTGCCAGCTCACCACCGGTAACAGGGCGACTATGGAATGAGCAGTTCTTC. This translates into CASSPPVTGRLWNEQFF.

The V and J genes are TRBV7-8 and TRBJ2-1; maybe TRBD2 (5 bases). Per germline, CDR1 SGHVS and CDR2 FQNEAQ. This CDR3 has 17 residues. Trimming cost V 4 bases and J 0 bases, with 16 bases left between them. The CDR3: CASSSYLDWLSYNEQFF. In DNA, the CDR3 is TGTGCCAGCAGCTCGTACTTGGACTGGCTCTCCTACAATGAGCAGTTCTTC.

CDR3 sequence: CASSLSGGSTDTQYF. The CDR3 DNA sequence: TGTGCCAGCAGCTTATCCGGGGGAAGCACAGATACGCAGTATTTT. The chain recombines TRBV11-2 with TRBJ2-3; possibly TRBD2 for D (6 bases). CDR1 is SGHAT, CDR2 FQNNGV, per germline. The CDR3 totals 15 residues. The V end lost 2 bases, the J end lost 0 bases, and 9 bases lay between the germline ends.